The entry below gives a single T cell receptor beta chain sequence along with its context. No antigen is known for it. This entry belongs to a study of beta chain features in type 1 diabetes. Whole-study results and caveats: A moderate, significant TCRB CDR3 shortening appeared in type 1 diabetes across four CD4+ subsets.

The CDR3 covers 15 residues. The ends were cut back, 4 bases at V and 0 bases at J, with 11 bases in the middle. Germline V lookup: CDR1 LGHNA, CDR2 YNFKEQ. The sequenced template was cDNA made from the entire isolated RNA. Sequencing was performed with immunoSEQ multiplex PCR; in TCRdb, only in-frame clones are kept and a portion is missing. This sample has 250,000 to 350,000 clones, with roughly an eighth found just once. J is TRBJ2-3 and V is TRBV4-2; D is ambiguous. Sequencing input: naive CD4+ T cells from blood. The source is a man aged 25-40 years with type 1 diabetes. CDR3 DNA sequence: TGTGCCAGCAGCCGCGGCCTGAGTAGCACAGATACGCAGTATTTT. It translates to CASSRGLSSTDTQYF.